What follows are 13 T cell receptor beta chains derived from one specimen sequenced in a study of blood T cell repertoires in COVID-19 (dated by TCRdb to 2020 to 2022). Libraries were constructed by the immunoSEQ multiplex PCR assay. TCRdb holds this immuneACCESS table with in-frame rearrangements only. Some clones are missing; in checked studies, unresolved V genes explain under half, and the rest has no known cause. This sample comprises around 130,000 clones, 86% of them detected only once. Roughly 2.3% of the sample comes from the top ten. The sample comprised PBMCs or T cells enriched from blood (not recorded which). The receptor source for this set is a woman aged 45-60 years who had recovered from COVID-19.

V and J are TRBV5-1 and TRBJ1-2; the D gene is possibly TRBD1 (6 bases). The germline V gene has CDR1 SGHRS and CDR2 YFSETQ. There are 14 residues in the CDR3. V dropped 4 bases and J dropped 2 bases, with 12 bases sitting between them. CDR3 in DNA: TGCGCCAGCAGCCCCGGACAGCGAAACTATGGCTACACCTTC. As protein: CASSPGQRNYGYTF.

The genes are TRBV5-6 and TRBJ2-2; tentative D call: TRBD2 (5 bases). Germline V gene lookup returns CDR1 SGHDT and CDR2 YYEEEE. The V end was cut by 2 bases, the J end by 4 bases, with 9 bases between. The CDR3 runs 14 residues. CDR3 region: CASSFLGSTGELFF. CDR3 DNA: TGTGCCAGCAGCTTCTTAGGGAGCACCGGGGAGCTGTTTTTT.

The rearrangement joins TRBV19 to TRBJ2-1; 10 bases align to TRBD2. V gave up 6 bases and J gave up 3 bases; unmatched junction bases: 2. This CDR3 region has 14 residues. Per the germline V gene, CDR1 is LNHDA and CDR2 is SQIVND (reference sequence). The CDR3 reads CASRSGGGYNEQFF. As DNA, the CDR3 is TGTGCCAGTAGAAGCGGGGGGGGCTACAATGAGCAGTTCTTC.

This chain connects TRBV30 to TRBJ1-6, with D unclear. Germline V gene lookup returns CDR1 GTSNPN and CDR2 SVGIG (reference sequence). CDR3 length equals 13 residues. Deletions cut 7 bases from V and 7 bases from J, with 14 bases between. CDR3 region: CAYNRVENSPLHF. CDR3 sequence (DNA): TGTGCCTACAACAGAGTTGAAAATTCACCCCTCCACTTT.

The chain employs TRBV30 and TRBJ2-7; 7 positions match TRBD1. Germline V CDR1 and CDR2: GTSNPN, SVGIG (reference sequence). This CDR3 spans 12 amino acids. J was trimmed by 4 bases and V by 4 bases; bases with no gene match: 4. The DNA of the CDR3 is TGTGCCTGGACCACAGGGGTGTACGAGCAGTACTTC. Amino acids: CAWTTGVYEQYF.

This clone was observed a few times. The CDR3 sequence: CASSTRQYNSPLHF. The CDR3 DNA sequence: TGTGCCAGCAGCACCCGACAGTATAATTCACCCCTCCACTTT. This rearrangement joins TRBV9 to TRBJ1-6; a possible D gene is TRBD1 (5 bases). Germline assignment: CDR1 SGDLS and CDR2 YYNGEE. There are 14 residues in the CDR3. Trimming left V 4 bases short and J 4 bases short, with 9 bases between.

The V call is TRBV18, the J call TRBJ1-2; 9 bases fit TRBD1. V trimming: 3 bases; J trimming: 3 bases; junction bases outside the gene matches: 2. This CDR3 has 14 amino acids. Germline V CDR1 and CDR2: KGHSH, LQKENI. The CDR3 nucleotides are TGTGCCAGCTCACCGGGGGACAGGGACTATGGCTACACCTTC. Residues: CASSPGDRDYGYTF.

This clone was detected only once. The rearrangement joins TRBV21-1 to TRBJ2-2; TRBD1, the table's D call, was not compared with the DNA. TRBV21-1 is shown as a pseudogene. The CDR3 loop spans 17 amino acids. CDR3 amino acids: CASSTRDTPKDTGELFF. Written as DNA, the CDR3 is TGTGCCAGCAGCACCCGGGACACCCCCAAGGACACCGGGGAGCTGTTTTTT.

Only a few counts were recorded for this clone. V is TRBV12-3 or TRBV12-4 and J is TRBJ1-2, with a weak D call TRBD1 (5 bases). The CDR3 is made up of 13 amino acids. V was shortened by 7 bases and J by 5 bases, with 14 bases between the two germline ends. CDR3 loop: CASTRGGSYGYTF. The CDR3, as DNA: TGTGCCAGCACCCGGGGGGGGTCTTATGGCTACACCTTC.

The gene calls are TRBV7-8 and TRBJ2-2; unclear D gene. With 7 bases removed from V and 7 bases from J, the gap between germline ends came to 7 bases. CDR1 SGHVS and CDR2 FQNEAQ come from the germline V gene. The CDR3 loop spans 11 amino acids. CDR3 region: CASTRYGELFF. DNA of the CDR3: TGTGCCAGCACCCGATACGGGGAGCTGTTTTTT.

The rearrangement links TRBV19 to TRBJ1-1; TRBD1 agrees at 8 bases. Germline V gene data show CDR1 as LNHDA and CDR2 as SQIVND (reference sequence). V lost 5 bases to trimming and J lost 2 bases; unmatched junction nucleotides: 7. This CDR3 contains 15 residues. The CDR3 spells CASSALGQVNTEAFF. The CDR3 nucleotides are TGTGCCAGTAGTGCCTTGGGACAGGTTAACACTGAAGCTTTCTTT.

The V gene is TRBV7-3, the J gene TRBJ2-5; 9 nucleotides agree with TRBD2. There are 16 residues in the CDR3. Germline V gene sequence: CDR1 SGHTA, CDR2 FQGTGA. J gave up 4 bases and V 0 bases, and 6 bases lay outside the gene matches. CDR3 protein: CASSLTTLAGVETQYF. The CDR3 DNA reads TGTGCCAGCAGCTTAACAACCTTAGCGGGGGTAGAGACCCAGTACTTC.

This clone showed up just once. J is TRBJ1-1 and V is TRBV5-4; 7 nucleotides align to TRBD1. V dropped 0 bases and J dropped 3; count of bases not matched to a gene: 8. Germline V gene data show CDR1 as SGHNT and CDR2 as YYREEE (reference sequence). The CDR3 runs to 16 residues. CDR3 coding DNA: TGTGCCAGCAGCTTGGTGGCAGGGGGATCGGACACTGAAGCTTTCTTT. Protein: CASSLVAGGSDTEAFF. Together with reference TRBV5-4 and TRBJ1-1, the CDR3 gives the full variable domain: ETGVTQSPTHLIKTRGQQVTLRCSSQSGHNTVSWYQQALGQGPQFIFQYYREEENGRGNFPPRFSGLQFPNYSSELNVNALELDDSALYLCASSLVAGGSDTEAFFGQGTRLTVV.